This T cell receptor (beta chain) was obtained from a study of blood T cell repertoires in COVID-19. Whole-study context: Whether acute or convalescent, the COVID-19 samples came from the United States, Italy and Spain.

The CDR3 length is 14 residues. The germline gives CDR1 SGHRS, CDR2 YFSETQ. Trimming removed 0 bases from V and 5 bases from J, with 11 bases in between. Seattle's enrolled individuals joined amid active infection and were then monitored longitudinally. Per the original data handling: For nucleated cells, counts were estimated from reference gene primer amplification. Profiled with immunoSEQ multiplex PCR; TCRdb holds only in-frame clones, not every one. The DNA was the basis for D and trimming; V, J and clone size are from that table. The sample includes 50,000 to 80,000 clones, 88% seen only once; the top ten take less than 55%.

Sequencing used peripheral blood. This TCR was sampled from a woman aged 60-70 years with COVID-19, enrolled during active disease. The chain couples TRBV5-1 to TRBJ1-1; D is unclear. The DNA for the CDR3 is TGCGCCAGCAGCTTGGCCTACCGAACGACTGAAGCTTTCTTT. This encodes CASSLAYRTTEAFF.